What follows are 3 T cell receptor beta chains derived from one specimen sequenced in a study of blood T cell repertoires in COVID-19. Clones were sequenced by immunoSEQ multiplex PCR, and TCRdb holds only the in-frame ones, with some missing. The repertoire holds 140,000 to 150,000 clones, with around 80% as singletons. The sequencing sample was made of peripheral blood. The receptors shown here come from a woman aged 55-70 years with acute or convalescent COVID-19.

This clone has just one count. This chain uses TRBV5-4 with TRBJ2-6; 9 nucleotides align to TRBD1. CDR1 is SGHNT, CDR2 YYREEE, per germline (reference sequence). CDR3 size: 17 residues. With V trimmed by 5 bases and J by 4 bases, 10 bases remained unmatched. The CDR3 loop is CASRGAGTGLGANVLTF. As DNA, the CDR3 is TGTGCCAGCAGGGGAGCTGGGACAGGGTTAGGGGCCAACGTCCTGACTTTC.

This rearrangement joins TRBV5-1 to TRBJ2-1, with 9 nucleotides matching TRBD1. Germline CDR1 and CDR2: SGHRS and YFSETQ. The CDR3 spans 15 residues. Trimming took 3 bases from V and 7 from J; bases not matched to a gene: 8. CDR3 nucleotides: TGCGCCAGCAGCTATACCGGTGGGACAGGGAATGAGCAGTTCTTC. Protein: CASSYTGGTGNEQFF.

The chain links TRBV27 to TRBJ2-7; TRBD2 matches at 13 bases. V was pared by 5 bases and J by 6 bases, with 7 bases of the junction left unmatched. CDR3 length: 15 amino acids. From germline, CDR1 is MNHEY and CDR2 SMNVEV (reference sequence). CDR3 amino acids: CASSPTSGRRAEQYF. The CDR3 DNA follows: TGTGCCAGCAGTCCGACTAGCGGGAGGAGGGCCGAGCAGTACTTC.